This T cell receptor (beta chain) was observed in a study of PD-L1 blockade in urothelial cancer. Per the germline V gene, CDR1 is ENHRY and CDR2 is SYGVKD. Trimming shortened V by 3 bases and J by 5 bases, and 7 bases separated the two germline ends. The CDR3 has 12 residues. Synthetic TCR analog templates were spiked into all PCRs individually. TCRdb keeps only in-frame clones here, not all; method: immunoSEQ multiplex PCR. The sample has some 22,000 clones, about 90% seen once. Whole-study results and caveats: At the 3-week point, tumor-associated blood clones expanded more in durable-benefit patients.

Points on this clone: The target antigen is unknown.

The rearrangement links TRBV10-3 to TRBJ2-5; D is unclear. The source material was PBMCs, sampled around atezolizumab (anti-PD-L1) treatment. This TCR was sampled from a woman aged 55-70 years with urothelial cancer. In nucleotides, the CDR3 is TGTGCCATCAGTGACATCGGGGAGACCCAGTACTTC. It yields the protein CAISDIGETQYF.